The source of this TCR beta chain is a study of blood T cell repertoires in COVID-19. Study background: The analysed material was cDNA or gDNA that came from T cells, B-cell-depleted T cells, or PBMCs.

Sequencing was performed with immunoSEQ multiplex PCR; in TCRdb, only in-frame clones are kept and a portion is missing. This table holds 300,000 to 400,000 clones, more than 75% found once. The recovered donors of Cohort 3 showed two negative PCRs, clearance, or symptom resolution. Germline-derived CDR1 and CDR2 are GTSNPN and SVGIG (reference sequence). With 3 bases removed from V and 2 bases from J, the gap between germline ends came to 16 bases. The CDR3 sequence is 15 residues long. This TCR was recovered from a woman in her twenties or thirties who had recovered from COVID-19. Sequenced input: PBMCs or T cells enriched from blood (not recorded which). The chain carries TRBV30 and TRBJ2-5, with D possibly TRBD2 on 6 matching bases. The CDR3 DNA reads TGTGCCTGGAGGGGATCATTAGGACTACAAGAGACCCAGTACTTC. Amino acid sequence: CAWRGSLGLQETQYF.